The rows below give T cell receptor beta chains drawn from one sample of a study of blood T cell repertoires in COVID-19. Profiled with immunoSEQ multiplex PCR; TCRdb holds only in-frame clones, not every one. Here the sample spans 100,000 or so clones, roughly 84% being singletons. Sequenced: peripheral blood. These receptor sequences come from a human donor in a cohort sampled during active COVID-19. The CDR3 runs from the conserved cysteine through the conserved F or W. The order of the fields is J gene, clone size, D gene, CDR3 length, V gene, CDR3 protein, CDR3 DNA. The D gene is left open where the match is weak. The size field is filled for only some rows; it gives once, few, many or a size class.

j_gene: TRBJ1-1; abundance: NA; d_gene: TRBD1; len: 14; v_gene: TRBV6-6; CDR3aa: CASSYGQANTEAFF; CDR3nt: TGTGCCAGCAGTTACGGACAGGCGAACACTGAAGCTTTCTTT
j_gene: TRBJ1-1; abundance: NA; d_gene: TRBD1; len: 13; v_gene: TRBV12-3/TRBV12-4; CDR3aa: CASSPRQGAEAFF; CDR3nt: TGTGCCAGCAGTCCCCGACAGGGCGCTGAAGCTTTCTTT
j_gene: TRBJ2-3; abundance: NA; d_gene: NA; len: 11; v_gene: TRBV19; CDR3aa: CASSITDTQYF; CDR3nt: TGTGCCAGTAGCATCACAGATACGCAGTATTTT
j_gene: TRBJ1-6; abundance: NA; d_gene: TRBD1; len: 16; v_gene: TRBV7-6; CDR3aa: CASSIRDRGLTSPLHF; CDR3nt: TGTGCCAGCAGCATAAGGGACAGGGGGCTGACTTCACCCCTCCACTTT
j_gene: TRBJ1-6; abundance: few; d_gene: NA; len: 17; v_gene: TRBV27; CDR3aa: CASILNAGTLRNSPLHF; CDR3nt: TGTGCCAGCATCCTAAACGCCGGGACATTGAGAAATTCACCCCTCCACTTT
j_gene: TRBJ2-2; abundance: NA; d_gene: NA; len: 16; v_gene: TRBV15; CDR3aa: CATSRDRGLFTGELFF; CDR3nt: TGTGCCACCAGCAGAGATCGGGGACTTTTCACCGGGGAGCTGTTTTTT
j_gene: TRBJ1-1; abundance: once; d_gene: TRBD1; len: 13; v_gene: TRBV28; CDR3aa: CASRQGWSTEAFF; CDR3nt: TGTGCCAGCAGACAGGGGTGGAGCACTGAAGCTTTCTTT
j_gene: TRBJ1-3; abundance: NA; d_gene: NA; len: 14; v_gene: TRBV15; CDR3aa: CATSRDHSGNTIYF; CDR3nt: TGTGCCACCAGCAGAGACCATTCTGGAAACACCATATATTTT
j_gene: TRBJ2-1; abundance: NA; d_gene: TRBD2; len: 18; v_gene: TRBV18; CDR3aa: CASSPFSGGPLAYNEQFF; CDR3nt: TGTGCCAGCTCACCTTTTAGCGGGGGGCCCCTCGCCTACAATGAGCAGTTCTTC
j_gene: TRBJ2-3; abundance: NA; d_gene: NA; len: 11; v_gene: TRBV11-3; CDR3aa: CASSLTDTQYF; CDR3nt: TGTGCCAGCAGCCTTACAGATACGCAGTATTTT
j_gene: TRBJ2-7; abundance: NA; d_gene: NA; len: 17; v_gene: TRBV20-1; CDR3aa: CSASGTRGREASYEQYF; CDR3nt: TGCAGTGCTAGTGGGACACGAGGCCGGGAGGCGTCCTACGAGCAGTACTTC
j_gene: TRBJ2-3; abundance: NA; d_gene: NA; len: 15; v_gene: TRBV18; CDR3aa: CASSPSGWATDTQYF; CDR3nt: TGTGCCAGCTCACCATCAGGGTGGGCCACAGATACGCAGTATTTT
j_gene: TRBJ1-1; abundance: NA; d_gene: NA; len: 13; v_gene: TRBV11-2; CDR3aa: CASSSGLNTEAFF; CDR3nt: TGTGCCAGCAGCTCCGGACTAAACACTGAAGCTTTCTTT
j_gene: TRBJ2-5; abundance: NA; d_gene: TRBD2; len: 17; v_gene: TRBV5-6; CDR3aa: CASTIARGAGVGETQYF; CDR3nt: TGTGCCAGCACCATCGCCCGGGGAGCGGGGGTGGGGGAGACCCAGTACTTC
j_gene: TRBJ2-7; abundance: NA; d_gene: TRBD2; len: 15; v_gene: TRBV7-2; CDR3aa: CASSLDRAGAYEQYF; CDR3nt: TGTGCCAGCAGCTTAGATCGAGCGGGGGCATACGAGCAGTACTTC
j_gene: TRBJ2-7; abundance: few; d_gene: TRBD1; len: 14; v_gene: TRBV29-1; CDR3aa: CSVEGTGNSYEQYF; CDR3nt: TGCAGCGTTGAGGGGACAGGGAATTCCTACGAGCAGTACTTC